Reported below is one T cell receptor beta chain. This clonotype appeared many times. Its binding antigen is unknown. Base quality data are lacking; no much larger clone is found one base away. Reads for this sample came from an Illumina HiSeq 2500. Quantitative 5'-RACE with molecular barcodes was used to prepare TCR beta libraries. In the authors' own workflow: A new computational method based on a probabilistic model of VDJ rearrangement was used to identify disease-linked TCR variants. Clones were called with MiXCR by TCRdb after fastp trimmed the public reads at Q25, and only in-frame beta chains were retained. Every CDR3 protein is listed once, alongside the most common genes and DNA of its rows. The V and J calls reflect TCRdb's pipeline rather than the authors' work. For this sample the table gives hundreds of thousands of distinct CDR3 sequences, of which approximately 7.6% were detected only once. The top ten clonotypes cover 4% to 5% of the sample.

The data were taken from a study of CD8 T cells in ankylosing spondylitis (dated by TCRdb to about 2017). At the level of the whole study: The study set out to find disease-linked TCR variants by profiling T cell receptor beta repertoires in ankylosing spondylitis patients and healthy donors. The full study cohort comprised 20 to 25 ankylosing spondylitis patients and 85 to 120 healthy donors. Peripheral blood samples were taken, and synovial fluid was additionally collected from ankylosing spondylitis patients.

From cysteine to phenylalanine, the CDR3 is 19 amino acids long. Only the CDR3 portion is preserved as DNA: 57 bases, with reading frame beginning at the first base. The germline V gene yields LGHNA for CDR1 and YSLEER for CDR2. V has 1 base trimmed and J has 3 bases trimmed; junction bases matching no gene number 12. On the study overall, not on this receptor specifically: A CD8+ phenotype was shown by the disease-linked clones, which were found at relatively low frequencies in peripheral blood. A TCR beta motif of 8 or 9 highly homologous amino acid variants appeared characteristic of blood from ankylosing spondylitis patients. Some of the motif variants had been reported before in the synovial fluid and blood of reactive arthritis patients, a finding that suggests common disease-initiation mechanisms. According to the report, matched synovial fluid samples from ankylosing spondylitis patients were significantly enriched for the disease-linked clones.

The origin of this receptor is a female donor with ankylosing spondylitis or in good health (not recorded which). The chain is encoded by TRBV4-3 joined to TRBJ2-3, with TRBD2 identical over 11 junction bases. Sequenced sample: blood, either unsorted or a sorted T cell fraction (not recorded which). CDR3 protein: CASSQARGGTSGYTDTQYF. At the DNA level, the sequence is TGCGCCAGCAGCCAAGCCCGGGGGGGGACTAGCGGTTATACAGATACGCAGTATTTT.